The rows below give T cell receptor beta chains drawn from one sample of a study of shared clonotypes between healthy human individuals. Repertoires were generated with immunoSEQ multiplex PCR, while TCRdb's copy carries only in-frame clones and drops some. Of roughly 2.6 million clones listed, around 94% were seen once; the top ten hold around 0.14%. The sequenced sample consisted of naive CD4+ T cells sorted from blood. These receptors all stem from a man younger than 35 in good health. The CDR3 runs from the conserved cysteine through the conserved F or W. D genes are given only for firm matches. Clone size is shown for a subset of rows, as once, few, many or a class of expanded clone.

TRBD2 TRBJ2-2 TRBV6-4 NA CASSAGTSENTGELFF TGTGCCAGCAGCGCCGGGACTAGCGAGAACACCGGGGAGCTGTTTTTT
NA TRBJ1-1 TRBV25-1 NA CASSLGVQAIEAFF TGTGCCAGCAGTCTAGGGGTGCAGGCCATTGAAGCTTTCTTT
NA TRBJ1-4 TRBV19 NA CASRWSTEKLFF TGTGCCAGTAGATGGAGTACTGAAAAACTGTTTTTT
TRBD1 TRBJ2-5 TRBV10-3 NA CAISEERTGKETQYF TGTGCCATCAGTGAGGAGAGGACAGGGAAAGAGACCCAGTACTTC
TRBD1 TRBJ1-4 TRBV30 NA CAWRDRGRGNEKLFF TGTGCCTGGAGAGACAGGGGGCGGGGTAATGAAAAACTGTTTTTT
NA TRBJ2-1 TRBV10-3 NA CAIKGGPSLYNEQFF TGTGCCATCAAGGGCGGGCCGTCCCTCTACAATGAGCAGTTCTTC
NA TRBJ2-7 TRBV28 NA CASRSGRYEQYF TGTGCCAGCAGAAGCGGACGCTACGAGCAGTACTTC
TRBD1 TRBJ2-7 TRBV6-5 NA CASSQGERYEQYF TGTGCCAGCAGTCAGGGGGAGAGGTACGAGCAGTACTTC
NA TRBJ2-7 TRBV5-4 once CASRVDGAVIYEQYF TGTGCCAGCAGGGTGGACGGGGCAGTCATCTACGAGCAGTACTTC
NA TRBJ2-7 TRBV28 NA CASRGATYEQYF TGTGCCAGCCGGGGAGCAACCTACGAGCAGTACTTC
NA TRBJ2-7 TRBV5-5 NA CASSLGDRSYEQYF TGTGCCAGCAGCTTGGGGGACCGCTCCTACGAGCAGTACTTC
TRBD2 TRBJ2-1 TRBV5-5 NA CASSLAQRGDWNEQFF TGTGCCAGCAGCTTGGCTCAGCGGGGGGACTGGAATGAGCAGTTCTTC
TRBD2 TRBJ2-7 TRBV27 few CASSLTGSGRYEQYF TGTGCCAGCAGTTTAACTGGAAGCGGGAGGTACGAGCAGTACTTC
NA TRBJ2-1 TRBV7-2 NA CASSQGLNNEQFF TGTGCCAGCAGCCAGGGTCTAAACAATGAGCAGTTCTTC
NA TRBJ2-2 TRBV12-5 NA CASWRDSANTGELFF TGTGCTAGTTGGCGGGACAGCGCGAACACCGGGGAGCTGTTTTTT
NA TRBJ1-4 TRBV6-1 NA CASSDKPPGAEEKLFF TGTGCCAGCAGTGATAAACCCCCGGGGGCGGAGGAAAAACTGTTTTTT
TRBD1 TRBJ1-4 TRBV5-1 NA CASSLGSGQNEKLFF TGCGCCAGCAGCTTGGGGTCGGGACAGAATGAAAAACTGTTTTTT
NA TRBJ1-3 TRBV9 NA CASSVGSGASGNTIYF TGTGCCAGCAGCGTCGGATCGGGGGCCTCTGGAAACACCATATATTTT
NA TRBJ2-7 TRBV4-1 NA CASSQDWVGTYEQYF TGCGCCAGCAGCCAAGACTGGGTCGGCACCTACGAGCAGTACTTC
NA TRBJ2-1 TRBV29-1 NA CSAVLLYNEQFF TGCAGCGCCGTACTCCTCTACAATGAGCAGTTCTTC
TRBD2 TRBJ2-3 TRBV5-1 NA CASSSLGLASWGTDTQYF TGCGCCAGCAGCTCACTGGGACTAGCGAGTTGGGGGACAGATACGCAGTATTTT
TRBD2 TRBJ2-7 TRBV6-1 NA CASRLAGGPTYEQYF TGTGCCAGCAGACTAGCGGGGGGGCCAACCTACGAGCAGTACTTC
NA TRBJ2-7 TRBV10-3 NA CAIASSNSYEQYF TGTGCCATCGCAAGTAGCAACTCCTACGAGCAGTACTTC
NA TRBJ2-7 TRBV29-1 NA CSVDRGYEQYF TGCAGCGTTGACCGGGGGTACGAGCAGTACTTC